The clone carrying this TCR beta chain was observed a few times. As yet, its antigen is unknown. Measured with immunoSEQ multiplex PCR; TCRdb has only the in-frame clones, and not every one. The sample has approximately 60,000 clones, more than 75% seen once. The record originates from a study of OX40 agonist ivuxolimab in advanced cancers. Study-level points and caveats: In general, CD8+ T cells held more expanded clones than CD4+ did, on average. The study found among the lowest clonal expansion in partial responders at 0.1-3.0 mg/kg. In the expanded peripheral T cells, antigen specificity was never determined.

From germline, CDR1 is MNHEY and CDR2 SVGAGI. V lost 4 bases and J 4 bases, leaving 8 bases between the germline ends. The CDR3 is made up of 13 amino acids. This receptor was taken from an adult with an advanced solid tumor such as melanoma, head and neck, liver or kidney cancer. This sequence joins TRBV6-5 and TRBJ2-1; the D is unclear. The sample in question was CD4+ or CD8+ T cells sorted from blood, obtained in a trial of the OX40 agonist ivuxolimab. The CDR3 region is CASSLAEYNEQFF. In nucleotides, the CDR3 is TGTGCCAGCAGTTTGGCGGAGTACAATGAGCAGTTCTTC.